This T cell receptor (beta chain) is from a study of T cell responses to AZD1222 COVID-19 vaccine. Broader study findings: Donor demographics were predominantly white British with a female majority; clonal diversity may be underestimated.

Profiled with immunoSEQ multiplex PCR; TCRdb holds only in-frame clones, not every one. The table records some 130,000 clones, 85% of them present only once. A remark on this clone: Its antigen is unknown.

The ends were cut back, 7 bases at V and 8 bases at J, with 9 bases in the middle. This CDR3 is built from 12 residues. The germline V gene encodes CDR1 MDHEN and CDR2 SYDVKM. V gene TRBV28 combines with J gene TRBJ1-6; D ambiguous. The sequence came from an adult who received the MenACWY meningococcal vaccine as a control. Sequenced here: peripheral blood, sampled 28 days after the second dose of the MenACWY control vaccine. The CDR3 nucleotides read TGTGCCAGCACCGATAGGTATTCACCCCTCCACTTT. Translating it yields CASTDRYSPLHF.